This is a list of T cell receptor beta chains from one sample in a study of blood T cell repertoires in COVID-19. The data were produced by immunoSEQ multiplex PCR, yet TCRdb's version contains in-frame clones alone and is incomplete. The data hold approximately 50,000 clones, with roughly 85% observed a single time. Sequences were obtained from peripheral blood. The receptors originated from a human donor in a cohort sampled during active COVID-19. Both conserved end residues are part of each CDR3. D genes are given only for firm matches. Size tells how often a clone was seen (once, few, many) or the class of an expanded clone, and some rows leave it out.

j_call v_call d_call clone_size cdr3_nt cdr3_aa
TRBJ2-5 TRBV6-1 - - TGTGCCAGCAGTGAAGGTACGGGTTCGGGGGAGACCCAGTACTTC CASSEGTGSGETQYF
TRBJ2-3 TRBV6-5 TRBD2 - TGTGCCAGCAGCGGGACTAGCGGTGGGGATACGCAGTATTTT CASSGTSGGDTQYF
TRBJ2-7 TRBV5-4 TRBD1 - TGTGCCAGCAGCCGATCACAGGGGCGCAGCTACGAGCAGTACTTC CASSRSQGRSYEQYF
TRBJ2-7 TRBV28 - - TGTGCCAGCAGCCAAGGACAGCCTCTCTCCTACGAGCAGTACTTC CASSQGQPLSYEQYF
TRBJ2-5 TRBV7-8 TRBD2 - TGTGCCAGCAGCTTGGAGACTAGCGGGAGGGGGGTGACCCAGTACTTC CASSLETSGRGVTQYF
TRBJ2-2 TRBV29-1 TRBD1 - TGCAGCGCCCTTGGGGGACAGGGGAAGAACACCGGGGAGCTGTTTTTT CSALGGQGKNTGELFF
TRBJ1-1 TRBV19 - - TGTGCCAGTAGTATAGTTAGGAGTGAAGCTTTCTTT CASSIVRSEAFF
TRBJ1-5 TRBV27 TRBD1 - TGTGCCAGCAGACCGGACAGGGGTTATAGCAATCAGCCCCAGCATTTT CASRPDRGYSNQPQHF
TRBJ1-2 TRBV6-6 - - TGTGCCAGCAGTTACTTTGACAGGCCGTATGGCTACACCTTC CASSYFDRPYGYTF
TRBJ2-1 TRBV6-5 - - TGTGCCAGCACGGAGGCTAGGAGCTACAATGAGCAGTTCTTC CASTEARSYNEQFF
TRBJ2-6 TRBV5-1 - - TGCGCCAGCAGCTTGAGCGGCAGGGGATCATCTGGGGCCAACGTCCTGACTTTC CASSLSGRGSSGANVLTF
TRBJ2-2 TRBV6-5 - - TGTGCCAGCAGTTACTCTGGCTATACGGGGACCGGGGAGCTGTTTTTT CASSYSGYTGTGELFF
TRBJ2-7 TRBV30 - - TGTGCCTGGAGTGTAGGGGGGGGCGCCTACGAGCAGTACTTC CAWSVGGGAYEQYF
TRBJ1-5 TRBV2 TRBD1 few TGTGCCAGCAGTTTGGGACAGGGAACGGATCAGCCCCAGCATTTT CASSLGQGTDQPQHF